These T cell receptor beta chains were read from a single sample in a study of cytomegalovirus exposure and HLA in healthy donors. Using immunoSEQ multiplex PCR, the repertoire was profiled, and TCRdb retains in-frame clones only, with some absent. The sample shows approximately 160,000 clones, approximately 86% of them seen only once. Sequenced input: PBMCs. These receptors were collected from a man under 40 in good health and CMV-seropositive. Each CDR3 is given with its conserved first and last residue. D genes are given only for firm matches. Rows may omit the clone size; those that give it use once, few, many or a size class.

>13|NA|TRBV29-1|TRBD1|TRBJ1-1
TGCAGCGCGGACCAGGGGGTGGCCACTGAAGCTTTCTTT
CSADQGVATEAFF
>13|NA|TRBV11-2|NA|TRBJ1-3
TGTGCCAGCAGCTTCGAGGGTAGAAACACCATATATTTT
CASSFEGRNTIYF
>15|NA|TRBV5-1|NA|TRBJ2-3
TGCGCCAGCAGCTTGGAAGAGTCTAGCACAGATACGCAGTATTTT
CASSLEESSTDTQYF
>14|NA|TRBV9|NA|TRBJ2-5
TGTGCCAGCAGCGTAGGTTTCAGTCAAGAGACCCAGTACTTC
CASSVGFSQETQYF
>15|NA|TRBV18|TRBD1|TRBJ1-5
TGTGCCAGCTCACCAACAGGGGCAAGCAATCAGCCCCAGCATTTT
CASSPTGASNQPQHF
>18|NA|TRBV5-4|TRBD2|TRBJ2-3
TGTGCCAGCAACTTACGGGCCCAAAGCGGGGGATTCACAGATACGCAGTATTTT
CASNLRAQSGGFTDTQYF
>16|NA|TRBV2|TRBD2|TRBJ2-3
TGTGCCAGCAGTGAAGGGGTGGGGGGGAGCACAGATACGCAGTATTTT
CASSEGVGGSTDTQYF
>14|NA|TRBV4-3|NA|TRBJ1-6
TGCGCCAGCAGCCTGGGAGCTTATAATTCACCCCTCCACTTT
CASSLGAYNSPLHF
>16|NA|TRBV4-1|NA|TRBJ2-1
TGCGCCAGCAGCCCTAATCCAGGGCGCAGCTACAATGAGCAGTTCTTC
CASSPNPGRSYNEQFF
>16|NA|TRBV5-1|TRBD2|TRBJ2-3
TGCGCCAGCAGCTTGGGGCTAGCGGGGCACCCGGAGACGCAGTATTTT
CASSLGLAGHPETQYF
>17|NA|TRBV21-1|NA|TRBJ2-7
TGTGCCAGGAGCACCCTTTTTCCGGGACAGGGGAACCTGGGGCAGTACTTC
CARSTLFPGQGNLGQYF
>19|NA|TRBV15|NA|TRBJ2-5
TGTGCCACCAGCAGAGATCTGGGGGCTAGCGGACTGCCCCAAGAGACCCAGTACTTC
CATSRDLGASGLPQETQYF
>14|NA|TRBV7-9|NA|TRBJ2-5
TGTGCCAGCAGCTTAGAAGTCCTTGTGAGGACCCAGTACTTC
CASSLEVLVRTQYF
>16|NA|TRBV5-1|NA|TRBJ1-3
TGCGCCAGCAGCTACTCACCGGTAGCGGTTGGAAACACCATATATTTT
CASSYSPVAVGNTIYF
>15|NA|TRBV4-1|TRBD2|TRBJ2-3
TGCGCCAGCAGCCTCGGGGGGGTACGCACAGATACGCAGTATTTT
CASSLGGVRTDTQYF
>14|NA|TRBV9|NA|TRBJ1-3
TGTGCCAGCAAACCAACAGGGACCGGAAACACCATATATTTT
CASKPTGTGNTIYF
>14|once|TRBV18|NA|TRBJ1-1
TGTGCCAGCTCACCACCGCTGGGAGACACTGAAGCTTTCTTT
CASSPPLGDTEAFF
>13|NA|TRBV5-1|NA|TRBJ2-5
TGCGCCAGCAGCTTAGCTAGCAGGGAGACCCAGTACTTC
CASSLASRETQYF
>16|NA|TRBV4-3|NA|TRBJ2-1
TGCGCCAGCAGCCCAGGTGGGGGGGCCGTGGGGAATGAGCAGTTCTTC
CASSPGGGAVGNEQFF
>14|NA|TRBV7-2|NA|TRBJ2-1
TGTGCCAGCAGCCCGAAGACAGGCTACAATGAGCAGTTCTTC
CASSPKTGYNEQFF
>16|NA|TRBV7-2|TRBD2|TRBJ2-2
TGTGCCAGCAGCCCGTGGCGGGGGGCGGGCACCGGGGAGCTGTTTTTT
CASSPWRGAGTGELFF
>16|NA|TRBV2|TRBD2|TRBJ2-3
TGTGCCAGCAGTGGGGGAGCGGGGACGGGCACAGATACGCAGTATTTT
CASSGGAGTGTDTQYF
>17|NA|TRBV10-2|TRBD1|TRBJ1-5
TGCGCCAGCAGGGGGGTACAGGGGGTTACGGACAATCAGCCCCAGCATTTT
CASRGVQGVTDNQPQHF
>13|NA|TRBV6-6|TRBD1|TRBJ2-7
TGTGCCAGCAGGGACAGGGGACCCTACGAGCAGTACTTC
CASRDRGPYEQYF
>15|NA|TRBV7-3|TRBD1|TRBJ2-1
TGTGCCAGCAGCCCGCGCTCAGGGGGCGGTCTTGAGCAGTTCTTC
CASSPRSGGGLEQFF
>13|NA|TRBV29-1|TRBD2|TRBJ2-7
TGCAGCGTTAGGGGAGGGGACGCCTACGAGCAGTACTTC
CSVRGGDAYEQYF
>16|NA|TRBV7-9|NA|TRBJ1-1
TGTGCCAGCACCTCTTCACTAAACAGGGCTTCGGCTGAAGCTTTCTTT
CASTSSLNRASAEAFF
>20|once|TRBV10-2|NA|TRBJ2-3
TGCGCCAGCAGTGAATCCATTCGGGACTCCCCACGCCCCCACACAGATACGCAGTATTTT
CASSESIRDSPRPHTDTQYF
>16|NA|TRBV30|TRBD1|TRBJ2-3
TGTGCCTACAGAGTCCGGGCCAGGGGGCGGAAAGATACGCAGTATTTT
CAYRVRARGRKDTQYF
>13|NA|TRBV7-2|TRBD1|TRBJ1-2
TGTGCCAGCAGCTTCGGGACAGGCTATGGCTACACCTTC
CASSFGTGYGYTF
>14|NA|TRBV5-1|TRBD2|TRBJ2-7
TGCGCCAGCAGCCTCGGGGGGGGTAACTACGAGCAGTACTTC
CASSLGGGNYEQYF
>16|NA|TRBV6-5|NA|TRBJ2-1
TGTGCCAGCAGTTACACCAGGGGGGATTACTACAATGAGCAGTTCTTC
CASSYTRGDYYNEQFF
>11|NA|TRBV20-1|NA|TRBJ1-2
TGCAGTGCTGGGACATGGGAGAGGTACACCTTC
CSAGTWERYTF
>17|few|TRBV7-2|NA|TRBJ1-6
TGTGCCAGCAGCCACGTTTATAGGCGGGCAGGAAATTCACCCCTCCACTTT
CASSHVYRRAGNSPLHF
>13|NA|TRBV29-1|NA|TRBJ1-5
TGCAGCGTTTGTGAACAGGCCAATCAGCCCCAGCATTTT
CSVCEQANQPQHF
>13|NA|TRBV5-4|NA|TRBJ1-1
TGTGCCAGCAGTCCCGACAGTTCGGCTGAAGCTTTCTTT
CASSPDSSAEAFF
>16|NA|TRBV4-2|TRBD1|TRBJ2-7
TGTGCCAGCAGCCAAGATTCGACAGGGACCCACTACGAGCAGTACTTC
CASSQDSTGTHYEQYF
>14|NA|TRBV4-2|TRBD1|TRBJ2-7
TGTGCCAGCAGCCAAGGCAGGGGGTTTGAAGAGCAGTACTTC
CASSQGRGFEEQYF
>14|NA|TRBV7-9|NA|TRBJ2-3
TGTGCCAGCACCCCGGGATTTTCCGCCAATACGCAGTATTTT
CASTPGFSANTQYF
>13|NA|TRBV27|NA|TRBJ1-1
TGTGCCAGCAGTTTGGGAGAGAACACTGAAGCTTTCTTT
CASSLGENTEAFF
>14|NA|TRBV4-3|NA|TRBJ2-7
TGCGCCAGCAGCCAAGACATCGGGAACTACGAGCAGTACTTC
CASSQDIGNYEQYF
>14|NA|TRBV7-9|NA|TRBJ1-5
TGTGCCAGCAGCTTAGGGGCGGGGAATCAGCCCCAGCATTTT
CASSLGAGNQPQHF
>14|NA|TRBV18|NA|TRBJ2-1
TGTGCCAGCTCATCACCGATCACGGGTAATGAGCAGTTCTTC
CASSSPITGNEQFF
>11|NA|TRBV27|NA|TRBJ1-1
TGTGCCAGCAGTTGGGGGGCTGAAGCTTTCTTT
CASSWGAEAFF
>15|NA|TRBV7-2|TRBD1|TRBJ1-5
TGTGCCAGCAGTAGGACAGGGGGTAGCAATCAGCCCCAGCATTTT
CASSRTGGSNQPQHF
>17|NA|TRBV27|TRBD1|TRBJ1-4
TGTGCCAGCAGTCCGGGACAGGCCCTGTTCTATAATGAAAAACTGTTTTTT
CASSPGQALFYNEKLFF
>17|NA|TRBV5-4|NA|TRBJ1-6
TGTGCCAGCAGCTTGGCCGGCGGGCAGGGGCCTAATTCACCCCTCCACTTT
CASSLAGGQGPNSPLHF
>18|NA|TRBV5-8|TRBD1|TRBJ1-4
TGTGCCAGCAGCTTGGCTCTTCAGGGGGAATCAACTAATGAAAAACTGTTTTTT
CASSLALQGESTNEKLFF
>20|once|TRBV5-1|TRBD2|TRBJ2-1
TGCGCCAGCAGCTCAGGGGGACTAGCGGGGGCCTATAGCTCCTACAATGAGCAGTTCTTC
CASSSGGLAGAYSSYNEQFF
>17|NA|TRBV4-1|NA|TRBJ2-3
TGCGCCAGCAGCCATAACTACAAACGGGGTCAAGCAGATACGCAGTATTTT
CASSHNYKRGQADTQYF
>15|NA|TRBV4-3|NA|TRBJ1-1
TGCGCCAGCAGCCGATATTATCAGGGCGACACTGAAGCTTTCTTT
CASSRYYQGDTEAFF